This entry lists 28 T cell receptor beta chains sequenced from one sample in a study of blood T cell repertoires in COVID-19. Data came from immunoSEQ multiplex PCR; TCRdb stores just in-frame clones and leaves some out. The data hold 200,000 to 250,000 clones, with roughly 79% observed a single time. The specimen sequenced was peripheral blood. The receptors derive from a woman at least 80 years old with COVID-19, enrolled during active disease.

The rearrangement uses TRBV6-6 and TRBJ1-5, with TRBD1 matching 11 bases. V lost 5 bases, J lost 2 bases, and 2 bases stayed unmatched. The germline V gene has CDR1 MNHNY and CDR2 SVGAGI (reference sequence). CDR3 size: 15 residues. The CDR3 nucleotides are TGTGCCAGCAGTCGGGACAGGGGGGGCAATCAGCCCCAGCATTTT. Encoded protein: CASSRDRGGNQPQHF.

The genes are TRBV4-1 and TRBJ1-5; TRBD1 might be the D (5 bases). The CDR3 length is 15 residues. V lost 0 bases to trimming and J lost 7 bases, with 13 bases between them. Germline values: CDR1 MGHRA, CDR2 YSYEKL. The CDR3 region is CASSQEFPNRQPQHF. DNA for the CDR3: TGCGCCAGCAGCCAAGAATTCCCAAACAGGCAGCCCCAGCATTTT.

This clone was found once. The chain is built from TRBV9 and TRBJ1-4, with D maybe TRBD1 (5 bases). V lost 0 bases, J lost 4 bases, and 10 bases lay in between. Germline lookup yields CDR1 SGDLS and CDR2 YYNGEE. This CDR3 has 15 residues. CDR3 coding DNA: TGTGCCAGCAGCGTAGGGGGCCAGGTTAATGAAAAACTGTTTTTT. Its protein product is CASSVGGQVNEKLFF.

CDR3 loop: CARRSAGNSPLHF. In nucleotides, the CDR3 is TGTGCCAGAAGAAGTGCAGGGAATTCACCCCTCCACTTT. The chain couples TRBV5-3 to TRBJ1-6, with a possible D match to TRBD1 (5 bases). TRBV5-3 is treated as an ORF (open reading frame) with a function not yet certain. There are 13 residues in the CDR3. Trimming cost V 5 bases and J 7 bases, with 10 bases left between them.

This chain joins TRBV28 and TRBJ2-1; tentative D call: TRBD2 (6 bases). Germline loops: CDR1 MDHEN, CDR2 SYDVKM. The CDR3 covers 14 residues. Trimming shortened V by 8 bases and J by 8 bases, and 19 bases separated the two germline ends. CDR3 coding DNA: TGTGCCAGCTCCCCACTAGCCGGTGAACATGAGCAGTTCTTC. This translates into CASSPLAGEHEQFF.

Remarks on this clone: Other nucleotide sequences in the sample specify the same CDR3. The CDR3 reads CASSSHGTGGRAFF. CDR3 coding DNA: TGTGCCAGCAGCTCCCACGGGACAGGGGGCCGAGCTTTCTTT. The chain has TRBV7-2 and TRBJ1-1; 12 nucleotides align to TRBD1. CDR1 is SGHTA, CDR2 FQGNSA, per germline. The V segment lost 4 bases and the J segment 10 bases; nucleotides outside the gene matches: 7. This CDR3 is 14 amino acids long.

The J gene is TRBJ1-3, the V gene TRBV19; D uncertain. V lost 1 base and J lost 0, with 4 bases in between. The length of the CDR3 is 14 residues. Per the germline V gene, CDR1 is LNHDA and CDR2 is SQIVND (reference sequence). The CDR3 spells CASSIGSSGNTIYF. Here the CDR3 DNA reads TGTGCCAGTAGTATAGGCAGCTCTGGAAACACCATATATTTT.

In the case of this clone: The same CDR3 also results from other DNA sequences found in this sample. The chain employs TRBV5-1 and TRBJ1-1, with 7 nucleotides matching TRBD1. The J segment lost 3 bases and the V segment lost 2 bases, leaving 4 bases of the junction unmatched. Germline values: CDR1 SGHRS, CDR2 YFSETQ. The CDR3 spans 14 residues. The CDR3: CASSFDRADTEAFF. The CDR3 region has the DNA TGCGCCAGCAGCTTCGACAGGGCGGACACTGAAGCTTTCTTT.

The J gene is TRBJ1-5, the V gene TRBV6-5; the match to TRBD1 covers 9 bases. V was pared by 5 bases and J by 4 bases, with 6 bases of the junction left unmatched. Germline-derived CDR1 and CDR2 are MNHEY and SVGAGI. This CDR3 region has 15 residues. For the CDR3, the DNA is TGTGCCAGCAGTCGGCTCGGACAGGGGAATCAGCCCCAGCATTTT. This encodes CASSRLGQGNQPQHF.

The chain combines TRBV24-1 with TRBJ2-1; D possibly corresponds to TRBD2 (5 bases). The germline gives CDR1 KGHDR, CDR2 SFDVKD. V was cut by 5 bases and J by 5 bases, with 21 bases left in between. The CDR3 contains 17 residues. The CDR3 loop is CATSGPARGTSDNEQFF. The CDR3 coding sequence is TGTGCCACCAGTGGGCCTGCCCGGGGTACCTCGGACAATGAGCAGTTCTTC.

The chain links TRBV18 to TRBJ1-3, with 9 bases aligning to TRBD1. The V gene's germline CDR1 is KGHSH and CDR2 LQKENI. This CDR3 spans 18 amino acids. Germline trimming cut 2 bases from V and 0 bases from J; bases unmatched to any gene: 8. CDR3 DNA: TGTGCCAGCTCACCATGGCGGACAGGGGAGAACTCTGGAAACACCATATATTTT. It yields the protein CASSPWRTGENSGNTIYF.

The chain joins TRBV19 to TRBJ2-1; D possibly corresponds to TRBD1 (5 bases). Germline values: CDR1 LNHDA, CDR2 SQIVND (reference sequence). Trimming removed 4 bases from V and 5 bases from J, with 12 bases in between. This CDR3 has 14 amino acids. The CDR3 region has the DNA TGTGCCAGTAGTAGATTCGTGACAGACAATGAGCAGTTCTTC. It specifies CASSRFVTDNEQFF.

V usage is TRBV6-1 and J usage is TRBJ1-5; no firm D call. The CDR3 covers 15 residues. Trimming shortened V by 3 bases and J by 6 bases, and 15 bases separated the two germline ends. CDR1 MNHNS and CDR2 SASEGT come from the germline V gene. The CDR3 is CASSETLVTAQPQHF. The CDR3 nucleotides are TGTGCCAGCAGTGAGACTCTAGTAACTGCTCAGCCCCAGCATTTT.

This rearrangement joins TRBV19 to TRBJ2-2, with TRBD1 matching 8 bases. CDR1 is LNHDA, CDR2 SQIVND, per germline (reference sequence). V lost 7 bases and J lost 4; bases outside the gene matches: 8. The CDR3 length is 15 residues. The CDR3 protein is CASTRTGTGTGELFF. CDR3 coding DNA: TGTGCCAGTACCCGGACAGGGACGGGCACCGGGGAGCTGTTTTTT.

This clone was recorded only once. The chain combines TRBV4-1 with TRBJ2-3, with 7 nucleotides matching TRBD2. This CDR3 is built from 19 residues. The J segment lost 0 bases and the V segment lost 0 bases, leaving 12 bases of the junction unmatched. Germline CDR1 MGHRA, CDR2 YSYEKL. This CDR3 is CASSQDPTSVDPSTDTQYF. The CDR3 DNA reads TGCGCCAGCAGCCAAGATCCCACTAGCGTGGACCCCAGCACAGATACGCAGTATTTT.

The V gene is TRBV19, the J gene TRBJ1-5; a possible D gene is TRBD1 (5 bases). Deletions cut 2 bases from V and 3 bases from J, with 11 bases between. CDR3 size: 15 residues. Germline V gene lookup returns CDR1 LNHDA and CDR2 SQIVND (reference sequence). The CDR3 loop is CASSINAGLNQPQHF. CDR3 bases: TGTGCCAGTAGTATAAATGCAGGGCTCAATCAGCCCCAGCATTTT.

The CDR3 is CASSRTGDTQYF. The CDR3 DNA is TGTGCCAGCAGCCGTACCGGAGATACGCAGTATTTT. J is TRBJ2-3 and V is TRBV6-6; no firm D call. In germline, CDR1 is MNHNY, CDR2 SVGAGI (reference sequence). V lost 6 bases and J 5 bases, leaving 9 bases between the germline ends. The CDR3 has 12 residues.

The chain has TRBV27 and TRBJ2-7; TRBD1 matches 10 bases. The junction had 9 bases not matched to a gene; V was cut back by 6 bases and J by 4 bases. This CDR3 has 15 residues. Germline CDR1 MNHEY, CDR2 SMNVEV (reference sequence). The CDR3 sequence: CASRSRTGGDYEQYF. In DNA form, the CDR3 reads TGTGCCAGCAGGAGCCGGACAGGGGGTGATTACGAGCAGTACTTC.

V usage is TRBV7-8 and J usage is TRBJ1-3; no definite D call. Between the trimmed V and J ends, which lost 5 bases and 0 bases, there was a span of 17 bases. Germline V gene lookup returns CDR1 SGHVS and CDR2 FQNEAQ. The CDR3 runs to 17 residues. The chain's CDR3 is CASSHEGRPSSGNTIYF. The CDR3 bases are TGTGCCAGCAGCCATGAGGGCAGGCCGAGCTCTGGAAACACCATATATTTT.

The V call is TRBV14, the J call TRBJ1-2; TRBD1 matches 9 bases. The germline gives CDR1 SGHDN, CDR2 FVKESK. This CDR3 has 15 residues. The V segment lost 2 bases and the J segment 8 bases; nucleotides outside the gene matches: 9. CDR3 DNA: TGTGCCAGCAGCCAATACCGGGACAGGGTATACGGCTACACCTTC. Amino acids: CASSQYRDRVYGYTF.

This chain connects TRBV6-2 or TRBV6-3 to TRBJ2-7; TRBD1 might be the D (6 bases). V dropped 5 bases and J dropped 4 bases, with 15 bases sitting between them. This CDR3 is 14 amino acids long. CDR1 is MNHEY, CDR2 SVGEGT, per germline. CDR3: CASSRQGTQYEQYF. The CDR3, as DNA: TGTGCCAGCAGTCGACAAGGGACACAGTACGAGCAGTACTTC.

In nucleotides, the CDR3 is TGCGCCAGCAGTCCCTACAGTGAGACAGGGGGCTGCGAGCAGTACTTC. Protein product: CASSPYSETGGCEQYF. V gene TRBV23-1 combines with J gene TRBJ2-7; 10 bases are shared with TRBD1. TRBV23-1 is flagged as an ORF with uncertain function. V trimming: 4 bases; J trimming: 6 bases; junction bases outside the gene matches: 12. This CDR3 is built from 16 residues.

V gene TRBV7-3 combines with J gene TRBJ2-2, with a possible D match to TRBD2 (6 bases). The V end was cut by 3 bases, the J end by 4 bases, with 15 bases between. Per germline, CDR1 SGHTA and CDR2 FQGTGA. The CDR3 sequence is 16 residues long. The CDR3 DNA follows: TGTGCCAGCAGCTTGGGACCTAGGAGGGGCACCGGGGAGCTGTTTTTT. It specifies CASSLGPRRGTGELFF.

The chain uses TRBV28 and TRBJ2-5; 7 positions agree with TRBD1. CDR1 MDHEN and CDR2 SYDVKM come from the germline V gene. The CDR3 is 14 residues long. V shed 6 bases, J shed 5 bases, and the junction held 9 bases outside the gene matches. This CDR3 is CASRGPGGKETQYF. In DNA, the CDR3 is TGTGCCAGCAGGGGGCCAGGGGGTAAGGAGACCCAGTACTTC.

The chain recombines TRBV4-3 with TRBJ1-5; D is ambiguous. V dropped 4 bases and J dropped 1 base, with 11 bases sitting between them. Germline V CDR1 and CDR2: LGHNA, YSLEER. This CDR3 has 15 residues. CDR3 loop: CASSRTLGSNQPQHF. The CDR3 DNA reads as TGCGCCAGCAGCCGTACCCTCGGGAGCAATCAGCCCCAGCATTTT.

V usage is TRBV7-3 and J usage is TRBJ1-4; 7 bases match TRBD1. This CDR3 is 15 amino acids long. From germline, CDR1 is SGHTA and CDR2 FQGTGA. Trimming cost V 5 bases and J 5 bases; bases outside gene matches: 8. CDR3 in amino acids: CASSPSGTVNEKLFF. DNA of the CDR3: TGTGCCAGCAGCCCATCCGGGACAGTAAATGAAAAACTGTTTTTT.

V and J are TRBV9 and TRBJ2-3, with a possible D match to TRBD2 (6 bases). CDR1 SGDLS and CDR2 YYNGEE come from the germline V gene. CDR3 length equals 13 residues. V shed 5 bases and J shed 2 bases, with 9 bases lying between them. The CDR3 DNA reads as TGTGCCAGCAGGGGCGGGAACACAGATACGCAGTATTTT. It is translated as CASRGGNTDTQYF.

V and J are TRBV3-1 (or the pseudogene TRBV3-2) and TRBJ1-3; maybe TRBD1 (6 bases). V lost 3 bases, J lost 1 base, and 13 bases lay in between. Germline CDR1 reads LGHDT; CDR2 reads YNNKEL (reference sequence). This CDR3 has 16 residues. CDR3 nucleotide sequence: TGTGCCAGCAGCCAGGACAGTCTGACTTCTGGAAACACCATATATTTT. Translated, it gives CASSQDSLTSGNTIYF.